The rows below give T cell receptor beta chains drawn from one sample of a study of blood T cell repertoires in COVID-19. The repertoire was sequenced with immunoSEQ multiplex PCR; TCRdb's copy has only in-frame clones and lacks some. The repertoire holds 400,000 to 450,000 clones, with about 90% as singletons. Sequencing used PBMCs or T cells enriched from blood (not recorded which). These receptors all stem from a man aged 18 to 29 who had recovered from COVID-19. The conserved cysteine and the conserved F or W are not part of the CDR3 here. The D gene is left open where the match is weak. A row's size may be missing; if present it is once, few, many or a size class.

TRBJ2-7 few TRBV18 TRBD1 13 ASSPSGTGGNEQY
TRBJ1-6 NA TRBV7-2 NA 11 ASSLVADSPLH
TRBJ1-1 NA TRBV28 NA 11 ASSNPGTNEAF
TRBJ1-1 once TRBV12-5 TRBD1 17 ASGPGYKLQGAQDTEAF
TRBJ2-3 NA TRBV28 TRBD2 10 ASSGLADTQY
TRBJ2-1 NA TRBV4-1 TRBD2 13 ASSQELAGYREQF
TRBJ1-1 NA TRBV5-1 NA 13 ASSLEGSGNTEAF
TRBJ1-1 NA TRBV28 NA 10 ASSSPTVMAF
TRBJ1-2 NA TRBV5-6 NA 12 ASSWTGGSYGYT
TRBJ1-2 once TRBV6-1 NA 13 ASSEEEGSNYGYT
TRBJ2-5 NA TRBV5-1 TRBD2 13 ASGGGTSWRETQY
TRBJ2-3 NA TRBV9 TRBD2 13 ASKRTSEVTDTQY
TRBJ1-2 NA TRBV6-5 NA 11 ASSPRGTEGYT
TRBJ1-1 NA TRBV29-1 NA 12 SVGWGGVGTEAF
TRBJ2-7 NA TRBV6-4 TRBD2 12 ASSEAGGSYEQY
TRBJ1-5 NA TRBV6-1 NA 11 ASSETAVGPQH
TRBJ2-6 NA TRBV9 TRBD1 15 ASSLDREWSGANVLT
TRBJ2-7 NA TRBV27 TRBD2 14 ASTSKRAGGPTEQY
TRBJ1-3 few TRBV9 NA 14 ASSVGAGAHGNTIY
TRBJ1-6 NA TRBV7-3 NA 12 ASSLSGNNSPLH
TRBJ1-2 few TRBV29-1 NA 13 SVEETGFRNYGYT
TRBJ2-1 NA TRBV24-1 NA 12 ATSALGTYNEQF
TRBJ2-6 NA TRBV19 TRBD1 15 ASSTNERGPGANVLT
TRBJ1-2 NA TRBV6-6 NA 11 ASTPGRSGGYT
TRBJ1-6 NA TRBV3-1/TRBV3-2 TRBD1 12 ASSQEQGVSPLH
TRBJ1-5 NA TRBV27 TRBD1 14 ASSPTDRGRNQPQH
TRBJ2-3 NA TRBV9 TRBD2 15 ASSPIGSGVGTDTQY
TRBJ1-1 NA TRBV3-1/TRBV3-2 NA 10 ASSQRDREAF
TRBJ1-2 once TRBV4-1 TRBD1 15 ASSQEGPTGGGWGYT
TRBJ1-5 few TRBV30 NA 13 AWTGGMGSNQPQH
TRBJ1-1 NA TRBV11-3 NA 10 ASFGESGEAF
TRBJ1-1 NA TRBV5-4 NA 11 AIRQTMNTEAF
TRBJ1-4 NA TRBV30 NA 12 AWSGHTAAEKLF
TRBJ1-5 NA TRBV10-2 NA 12 ASSEIGEGQPQH
TRBJ1-1 once TRBV10-3 TRBD1 10 AITQGGTEAF
TRBJ1-2 once TRBV5-1 NA 13 ASSQGALQNYGYT
TRBJ2-1 NA TRBV9 NA 14 ASSPRQSSSYNEQF
TRBJ2-5 NA TRBV6-2/TRBV6-3 NA 11 ASSPEDPETQY
TRBJ2-7 NA TRBV18 NA 10 ASSPTADEQY
TRBJ1-4 NA TRBV12-3/TRBV12-4 NA 10 ASSSSREKLF
TRBJ2-1 NA TRBV3-1/TRBV3-2 TRBD1 13 ASSQTRTGRNEQF
TRBJ1-5 NA TRBV3-1/TRBV3-2 NA 12 ASGTTGGVQPQH
TRBJ2-1 NA TRBV9 NA 13 ASSPDRGGYNEQF
TRBJ1-2 NA TRBV2 NA 10 ASSDRGFGYT
TRBJ2-1 once TRBV2 NA 12 ASTVGGSYNEQF
TRBJ1-5 NA TRBV24-1 NA 10 ATSDQCQPQH
TRBJ2-2 NA TRBV4-1 TRBD2 14 ASSPYGLAGTGELF
TRBJ2-3 NA TRBV19 TRBD1 13 ASSQGQKGSDTQY
TRBJ1-2 NA TRBV6-1 NA 13 ASSFGRGADYGYT
TRBJ1-6 NA TRBV18 NA 13 ASSPADGANSPLH
TRBJ1-5 NA TRBV6-1 NA 14 ASSEWELLSNQPQH
TRBJ2-7 NA TRBV9 TRBD1 14 ASSVRQGPSLYEQY
TRBJ1-5 NA TRBV6-5 TRBD1 13 ASSRDRAYNQPQH
TRBJ1-2 NA TRBV5-4 TRBD1 10 ASSFRTGGYT
TRBJ1-4 NA TRBV11-2 NA 13 ASSLGAPAREKLF
TRBJ2-5 NA TRBV12-3/TRBV12-4 NA 9 ASSSKETQY
TRBJ2-1 NA TRBV29-1 TRBD2 11 SVTSGGDNEQF
TRBJ1-6 NA TRBV5-6 NA 12 ASSLLRGGSPLH
TRBJ2-1 NA TRBV11-2 TRBD2 16 ASSLGLAGVRSGHEQF